This T cell receptor beta chain derives from a study of OX40 agonist ivuxolimab in advanced cancers. Study results and limitations: CD8+ T cells showed, on average, more clonal expansion than CD4+ cells. Clonal expansion was seen in CD4+ and CD8+ blood T cells by week 6 at 0.1 to 3.0 mg/kg.

V lost 6 bases, J lost 2 bases, and 14 bases lay in between. Germline assignment: CDR1 SEHNR and CDR2 FQNEAQ (reference sequence). The CDR3 covers 15 residues. Profiling relied on immunoSEQ multiplex PCR, and the TCRdb table lists in-frame clones only, not all of them. The sample contains 70,000 to 90,000 clones, roughly 90% of which appear only once. Remarks on this clone: Its antigen is not known.

The sequence derives from an adult with an advanced solid tumor such as melanoma, head and neck, liver or kidney cancer. The specimen was CD4+ or CD8+ T cells sorted from blood, collected in a trial of the OX40 agonist ivuxolimab. The V and J genes are TRBV7-9 and TRBJ1-5; D gene uncertain. The DNA for the CDR3 is TGTGCCAGCAGTACGGGCCAGATCGGCAATCAGCCCCAGCATTTT. It is translated as CASSTGQIGNQPQHF.